What follows is one T cell receptor (beta chain) and its context. Its antigen remains unidentified. Base qualities are not recorded, but no much larger clone differs from it by a single base. These data are taken from a study of graft-versus-host responses after intestinal transplantation (dated by TCRdb to 2020 to 2022). About the study as a whole: The transplants that recipients got were multivisceral, liver-intestinal, or isolated intestinal. All recipients received anti-thymocyte globulin induction followed by maintenance tacrolimus and steroids for approximately 3 years. Graft-versus-host and host-versus-graft alloreactive T cell clones were tracked in the graft, circulation and bone marrow after intestinal transplantation using bulk TCR-beta CDR3 sequencing. To identify alloreactive clones, pre-transplant mixed lymphocyte reaction products were sequenced and then compared with unstimulated pre-transplant donor and recipient T cells. The cohort enrolled 20 to 30 intestinal transplant recipients, one of whom was a retransplant, and 3 patients without pretransplant specimens were excluded. Donor T cell macrochimerism was defined as a peak of at least 4% donor T cells among recipient peripheral blood mononuclear cells. Samples from a few later patients were sequenced in-house on an Illumina MiSeq with MiXCR processing rather than by the commercial service. General study outcomes and caveats: GvH clones turned up in recipient bone marrow, with some appearing earlier in ileal mucosa or blood, a pattern consistent with an intestinal mucosal origin. High GvH to HvG T cell clonal ratios were observed in the allografts of patients with donor T cell macrochimerism. Conclusions were limited by the relatively low number and heterogeneity of intestinal transplant patients. Early after transplant, declines in HvG clones were associated with peak levels of circulating GvH clones.

The library was produced with the immunoSEQ multiplex PCR assay. In most patients, genomic DNA was isolated using the Qiagen DNeasy Blood and Tissue Kit and sent frozen to Adaptive Biotechnologies for TCR sequencing. For most patients, genomic DNA was subjected to high-throughput TCR-beta CDR3 sequencing by Adaptive Biotechnologies. The published analysis was carried out like this. TCR sequencing data were retrieved from Adaptive's ImmunoSEQ software for roughly 20 patients, whereas a few other patients were processed with MiXCR and VDJtools. To correct CD4 versus CD8 sorting errors, sequences present in both subsets at a frequency ratio below 5:1 were removed. Because the origin of CDR3 nucleotide sequences shared between donor and recipient could not be assigned, those sequences were removed. To count as alloreactive, a clone needed at least 2-fold expansion over unstimulated cells and a minimum CFSE-low frequency of 0.002% (template counts) or 0.001% (read counts). Clones were considered mappable if detected in sequenced pre-transplant spleen, lymph node, or MLR CFSE-low populations of the donor or recipient. Cumulative frequency of alloreactive clones was calculated as a percentage of all sequences weighted by copy number. Held by TCRdb, this immuneACCESS table contains in-frame sequences only and omits some clones. Under half of the omission traces to an unresolved V gene where checked; the cause of the rest is unknown. V and J calls plus clone size are reproduced from that table; the DNA served to infer D and trimming. The sample table records about 92,000 clones; 75% to 95% of these occur just once. 6% of the sample is taken by the ten largest.

What the time point label conveys for this sample: cells obtained before transplantation from donor or recipient. CD3+CD4+ and CD3+CD8+ populations were FACS-sorted from unstimulated pre-transplant donor and recipient cells taken from spleen or lymph nodes. V gives up 3 bases and J gives up 10 bases, and the segment between their germline ends measures 10 bases. The CDR3 numbers 12 residues from cysteine through phenylalanine. Only CDR3 DNA remains: 36 bases, in frame from the first base. Taken from the germline V gene, the CDR1 and CDR2 loops are WSHSY and SAAADI. This clonotype was sampled from a human donor who received an intestinal transplant. The chain uses TRBV10-2 and TRBJ2-1; a weak D assignment points to TRBD2 (6 bases agree). Source: unstimulated CD8+ T cells sorted from spleen or lymph node cells, taken before intestinal transplant. The sequenced DNA is TGCGCCAGCAGTGATACTAGCTACGAGCAGTTCTTC. Translated, it gives CASSDTSYEQFF.